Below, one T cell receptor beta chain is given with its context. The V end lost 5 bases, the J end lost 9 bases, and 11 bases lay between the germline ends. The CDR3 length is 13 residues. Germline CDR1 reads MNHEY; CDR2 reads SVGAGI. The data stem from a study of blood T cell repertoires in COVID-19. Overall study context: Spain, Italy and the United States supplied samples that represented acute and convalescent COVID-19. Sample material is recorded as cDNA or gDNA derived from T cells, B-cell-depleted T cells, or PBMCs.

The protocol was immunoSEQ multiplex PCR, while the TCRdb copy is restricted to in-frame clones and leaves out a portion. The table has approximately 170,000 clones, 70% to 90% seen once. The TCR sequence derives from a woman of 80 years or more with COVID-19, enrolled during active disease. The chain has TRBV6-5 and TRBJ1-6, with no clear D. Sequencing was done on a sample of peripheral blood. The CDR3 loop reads CASSNERVSPLHF. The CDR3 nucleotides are TGTGCCAGCAGTAATGAACGGGTTTCACCCCTCCACTTT.